The 6 T cell receptor beta chains below all came from one sample that was sequenced in a study of regulatory dendritic cells for organ transplantation. Their antigens are not known. Sorted T cells were CFSE-labeled and cultured 5 days with allogeneic regulatory or mature dendritic cells at 1:10. Some clones are missing from TCRdb's copy, which holds only in-frame ones; the method was immunoSEQ multiplex PCR. The sample lists fewer than 20,000 clones, approximately 79% seen once, with 2.5% to 3.5% in the top ten. What was sequenced was memory CD4+ T cells from blood cultured with regulatory dendritic cells. Subset denoted: CD45RO+ memory T cells. The source of these receptors is a human donor in good health.

The chain uses TRBV18 and TRBJ2-1; 7 nucleotides align to TRBD1. With 3 bases clipped from V and 9 bases from J, the junction kept 8 bases outside the gene matches. Germline V gene sequence: CDR1 KGHSH, CDR2 LQKENI. This CDR3 region has 14 residues. The CDR3 sequence is CASSPINRGGEQFF. The CDR3 DNA follows: TGTGCCAGCTCACCCATTAACAGGGGTGGTGAGCAGTTCTTC.

The J gene is TRBJ2-1, the V gene TRBV30; D possibly uses TRBD1 or TRBD2 (5 bases each). Deletions cut 6 bases from V and 5 bases from J, with 17 bases between. Germline V CDR1 and CDR2: GTSNPN, SVGIG (reference sequence). This CDR3 region has 14 residues. CDR3 DNA: TGTGCCTGCACTCCAATGGGGGTAGACAATGAGCAGTTCTTC. It yields the protein CACTPMGVDNEQFF.

V and J are TRBV19 and TRBJ1-2; TRBD1 is a possible D gene (5 bases). Germline CDR1 is LNHDA and CDR2 is SQIVND (reference sequence). This CDR3 has 15 residues. The ends were cut back, 7 bases at V and 0 bases at J, with 15 bases in the middle. In DNA, the CDR3 is TGTGCCAGTACCCTCGGGGCAGGCCCTAACTATGGCTACACCTTC. This sequence encodes CASTLGAGPNYGYTF.

The chain has TRBV14 and TRBJ2-1, with D hard to call. Germline CDR1 and CDR2: SGHDN and FVKESK. The CDR3 is made up of 15 amino acids. The V end lost 1 base, the J end lost 0 bases, and 7 bases lay between the germline ends. This CDR3 reads CASSQVQSSYNEQFF. The CDR3 bases are TGTGCCAGCAGCCAAGTGCAGAGCTCCTACAATGAGCAGTTCTTC.

The chain combines TRBV5-8 with TRBJ2-7, with TRBD1 matching over 7 bases. Germline V gene data show CDR1 as SGHTS and CDR2 as YDEGEE. V dropped 4 bases and J dropped 3; count of bases not matched to a gene: 4. The CDR3 is 13 residues long. CDR3 coding DNA: TGTGCCAGCAGCCAGGGACAGCTCTACGAGCAGTACTTC. It encodes CASSQGQLYEQYF.

This rearrangement joins TRBV7-6 to TRBJ2-3, with 12 bases identical to TRBD2. With V trimmed by 2 bases and J by 5 bases, 5 bases remained unmatched. This CDR3 comprises 16 residues. The germline CDR1 and CDR2 sequences are SGHVS and FNYEAQ. CDR3 bases: TGTGCCAGCAGCTTACTAGCGGGGGGGGAGCAAGATACGCAGTATTTT. Its translation: CASSLLAGGEQDTQYF.